The entry below gives a single T cell receptor (beta chain) sequence along with its context. The sample comes from a study of blood T cell repertoires in COVID-19. Here immunoSEQ multiplex PCR was the method, and the copy in TCRdb shows in-frame clones only, minus some. Of 110,000 or so clones listed, 88% are singletons. Germline CDR1 reads ENHRY; CDR2 reads SYGVKD. The CDR3 runs to 14 residues. The V end lost 3 bases, the J end lost 1 base, and 9 bases lay between the germline ends. The sequenced sample consisted of peripheral blood. This clonotype originated in a woman aged 65 to 85 who had recovered from COVID-19. The gene calls are TRBV10-3 and TRBJ1-1, with D unclear. CDR3 region: CAISDSYENTEAFF. CDR3 coding DNA: TGTGCCATCAGTGACAGTTACGAGAACACTGAAGCTTTCTTT.